The present T cell receptor beta chain was sequenced within a study of shared clonotypes between healthy human individuals (dated by TCRdb to the early 2020s). Study-level background: A few men and two women, aged 18 to 49 years, made up the cohort. Blood TCR repertoires of roughly five healthy adults were deeply sequenced to estimate repertoire size and the extent of clonotype sharing between individuals. For each donor, CD4 naive and CD4 memory were each given three plates, CD8 naive was given two plates, and CD8 memory was given one plate. Libraries were prepared and TCR repertoires were sequenced by different laboratories using diverse techniques, in order to increase sequencing depth and limit assay-specific biases. Leukapheresis yielded between about 0.8 and 9.5 billion PBMCs per donor. Overall study outcomes, separate from this receptor: Higher generation probabilities were observed for clonotypes shared by all four sorted-subset donors than for non-shared clonotypes. Sharing across a handful of donors was observed for about 5% of naive CD4, 3.5% of naive CD8, 2% to 2.5% of memory CD4, and over 0.3% of memory CD8 clonotypes. Even with the large sequencing depth, rarefaction of the sorted-subset datasets indicated that sequencing was incomplete. Only blood was sampled, and tissue TCR repertoires likely differ from those in blood. The small number of donors limited the genetic and exposure-history diversity represented. Pairwise subsampling led to the expectation that sequencing depth would affect the degree of clonotype sharing among donors. Naive subsets generally had larger estimated clonotype richness than memory subsets.

With regard to this clone: Its cognate antigen has yet to be identified. Per-nucleotide qualities are absent, and no much larger clonotype sits a single base away. The sample carries other DNA sequences with the same CDR3.

In the germline V gene (reference sequence), CDR1 corresponds to LNHDA and CDR2 to SQIVND. Between the V and J ends, shortened by 6 bases and 3 bases respectively, the junction contains 11 bases. CDR3 length: 13 amino acids, cysteine to phenylalanine. Only the CDR3 region is kept as DNA, spanning 39 bases read in frame from base 1. Using the deep immunoSEQ assay, TCR CDR3 regions were amplified from genomic DNA by multiplex PCR. Extracted genomic DNA from each cell subset was distributed evenly across all wells of several immunoSEQ 96-well plates, and each plate was treated as a replicate. For sorted subsets, around 200 ng genomic DNA, equal to tens of thousands of T cell genomes, was loaded into each replicate PCR. Purified libraries were measured with a Qubit 3.0 fluorometer, size-checked on a Bioanalyzer 2100, and measured again with the KAPA Library Quantification kit. Every immunoSEQ 96-well plate was sequenced on a separate single-read 150-cycle Illumina NextSeq 550 flow cell. As for the original processing: Because the immunoSEQ output held only junctional sequences and lacked quality scores, the filtering could not match the filtering applied to full-length reads. Sequences were annotated with PyIR, a Python wrapper for IgBLAST v1.9, and V/J genes and CDR3 were assigned using IMGT germline references. Reads were removed for weak V/J assignments (E-value above 1e-6), missing CDR3, stop codons, out-of-frame junctions, or ambiguous translated residues. V3J clonotypes were defined as sequences sharing the same inferred V gene, J gene, and CDR3 amino acid sequence. To compute the percentage overlap between repertoires, the number of shared unique clonotypes was divided by the size of the smaller repertoire. Richness of each repertoire was evaluated using RTK rarefaction, the Chao1 estimator, and Recon v2.1 estimates of unobserved clonotypes. Generation probabilities for all TCRbeta clonotypes obtained by the gDNA method from several donors were computed using OLGA. The immuneACCESS repertoire file appears here via TCRdb, limited to in-frame rearrangements. These files lack a portion of the clones; in checked studies, under half of the deficit traces to unresolved V genes, and the cause of the others is not known. That table gives V, J and clone size, and the DNA gave D and trimming. This sample comprises about 2 million clones, about 95% of them detected only once. The top ten hold under 1.5% of the sample.

CD8 naive samples were obtained by positive selection for CCR7 among CD45RO-negative cells, yielding a CD45RA+CCR7+ population from which TemRA cells were excluded. The donors were healthy, HIV-negative adults who had no recently reported acute infections or vaccinations. Every donor was a Caucasian adult living in Nashville, Tennessee, USA. Blood was obtained by leukapheresis, after which PBMCs were separated by Ficoll-Histopaque density gradient centrifugation and cryopreserved in liquid nitrogen vapor phase. Purity and quantity of every magnetically sorted T cell population were checked by analytical flow cytometry. Each sorted fraction had its genomic DNA isolated and then quantified by UV absorbance on a Nanodrop 2000c.

The sequence derives from a man aged 18 to 30 in good health. The source material was naive CD8+ T cells sorted from blood. The cell subset or site label of this sample denotes: CD45RA+CCR7+. Recombination joined TRBV19 with TRBJ1-2; perhaps TRBD1 is the D gene, with 5 bases matching. At the DNA level, the sequence is TGTGCCAGTAGCCCCGGGACTGACTATGGCTACACCTTC. The resulting protein is CASSPGTDYGYTF.